This T cell receptor beta chain comes out of a study of cytomegalovirus exposure and HLA in healthy donors. V lost 9 bases to trimming and J lost 6 bases; unmatched junction nucleotides: 4. The CDR3 has 13 residues. CDR1 and CDR2 (germline): SNHLY, FYNNEI. PCR amplification relied on 60 Vbeta primers (plus 13 Jbeta primers). Some clones are missing from TCRdb's copy, which holds only in-frame ones; the method was immunoSEQ multiplex PCR. The sample consists of about 130,000 clones, roughly 79% of them appearing once. The sequence derives from a woman aged 35 to 49 in good health and CMV-seronegative. Source material: PBMCs. The chain joins TRBV2 to TRBJ2-2; 10 positions match TRBD1. CDR3 region: CARGTGDPGELFF. CDR3 coding DNA: TGTGCCAGAGGGACAGGGGACCCCGGGGAGCTGTTTTTT. Full variable domain (missing parts from reference TRBV2 and TRBJ2-2): EPEVTQTPSHQVTQMGQEVILRCVPISNHLYFYWYRQILGQKVEFLVSFYNNEISEKSEIFDDQFSVERPDGSNFTLKIRSTKLEDSAMYFCARGTGDPGELFFGEGSRLTVL.